The 29 T cell receptor beta chains below come from one sample, sequenced in a study of CD8+ T cells in alopecia areata. Sequencing used cDNA as its template, made by extracting RNA and reverse transcribing it. The method was immunoSEQ multiplex PCR; TCRdb's version includes in-frame clones alone and lacks a portion of them. This table holds about 290,000 clones, over 45% found once. As to treatment: oral pan-JAK inhibitor, 5-10 mg twice daily. Sequenced material: CD4+ T cells sorted from blood, taken at week 24, from a patient treated with tofacitinib. The receptors were sampled from a human donor with alopecia areata.

The genes are TRBV30 and TRBJ1-6, with a weak D call TRBD1 (6 bases). Trimming removed 1 base at V and 6 bases at J, with 10 bases between. Germline loops: CDR1 GTSNPN, CDR2 SVGIG (reference sequence). The CDR3 has 14 residues. CDR3 in amino acids: CAWSGGLGNSPLHF. CDR3 in DNA: TGTGCCTGGAGTGGGGGGCTGGGTAATTCACCCCTCCACTTT.

This clone occurred once. This chain links TRBV29-1 with TRBJ1-1; TRBD1 matches 7 bases. Trimming cost V 3 bases and J 1 base; bases outside gene matches: 8. The CDR3 totals 15 residues. CDR1 is SQVTM and CDR2 is ANQGSEA in the germline V gene. The CDR3 nucleotides read TGCAGCGTTGAGGTGGCCGGGACAGAGAACACTGAAGCTTTCTTT. It encodes CSVEVAGTENTEAFF.

The rearrangement joins TRBV6-1 to TRBJ2-5, with unresolved D. Trimming removed 7 bases at V and 5 bases at J, with 14 bases between. Germline V CDR1 and CDR2: MNHNS, SASEGT. CDR3 length: 13 amino acids. This chain's CDR3 is CASTAGMRETQYF. Written as DNA, the CDR3 is TGTGCCAGCACGGCAGGCATGAGGGAGACCCAGTACTTC.

The chain uses TRBV19 and TRBJ1-2; D uncertain. CDR3 length: 13 amino acids. CDR1 and CDR2 from the germline V gene are LNHDA and SQIVND (reference sequence). The V end lost 3 bases, the J end lost 0 bases, and 5 bases lay between the germline ends. CDR3 nucleotides: TGTGCCAGTAGTATGCGGGCTAACTATGGCTACACCTTC. This sequence encodes CASSMRANYGYTF.

CDR3 amino acids: CASSAADTQYF. The CDR3 bases are TGTGCCAGTTCAGCGGCAGATACGCAGTATTTT. The chain is built from TRBV18 and TRBJ2-3, with D possibly matching TRBD2 (5 bases). V dropped 9 bases and J dropped 4 bases, with 8 bases sitting between them. The germline gives CDR1 KGHSH, CDR2 LQKENI. This CDR3 spans 11 amino acids.

The chain carries TRBV7-2 and TRBJ2-3; TRBD2 agrees at 14 bases. Germline V gene sequence: CDR1 SGHTA, CDR2 FQGNSA. This CDR3 region has 16 residues. The junction had 5 bases not matched to a gene; V was cut back by 4 bases and J by 5 bases. This CDR3 is CASSSAGTSGGDTQYF. As DNA, the CDR3 is TGTGCCAGCAGCTCCGCCGGGACTAGCGGGGGAGATACGCAGTATTTT.

This rearrangement joins TRBV5-1 to TRBJ2-7, with unresolved D. Trimming left V 2 bases short and J 4 bases short, with 19 bases between. Germline V gene sequence: CDR1 SGHRS, CDR2 YFSETQ. This CDR3 is 16 amino acids long. DNA for the CDR3: TGCGCCAGCAGCTTTAGAGAGGACCCCTCGGAATACGAGCAGTACTTC. Translating it yields CASSFREDPSEYEQYF.

This chain links TRBV4-1 with TRBJ1-2; no definite D call. V dropped 0 bases and J dropped 2 bases, with 7 bases sitting between them. The CDR3 consists of 14 residues. Germline CDR1 and CDR2: MGHRA and YSYEKL. The chain's CDR3 is CASSQEEVNYGYTF. Here the CDR3 DNA reads TGCGCCAGCAGCCAAGAAGAAGTAAACTATGGCTACACCTTC.

V gene TRBV7-2 combines with J gene TRBJ1-1, with D perhaps TRBD1 (6 bases). This CDR3 is built from 14 residues. The germline V gene has CDR1 SGHTA and CDR2 FQGNSA. The V and J ends lost 4 bases and 1 base respectively, with 10 bases between them. The CDR3 DNA reads TGTGCCAGCAGCTCGGACAGAAAGAACACTGAAGCTTTCTTT. Translated: CASSSDRKNTEAFF. The variable domain in full, completed from reference TRBV7-2 and TRBJ1-1, reads GAGVSQSPSNKVTEKGKDVELRCDPISGHTALYWYRQSLGQGLEFLIYFQGNSAPDKSGLPSDRFSAERTGGSVSTLTIQRTQQEDSAVYLCASSSDRKNTEAFFGQGTRLTVV.

The gene calls are TRBV29-1 and TRBJ1-2; D call uncertain. V was trimmed by 3 bases and J by 4 bases, leaving 15 bases between them. The CDR3 loop spans 14 amino acids. CDR1 and CDR2 from the germline V gene are SQVTM and ANQGSEA. The CDR3 here is CSVDPGQPSYGYTF. In DNA form, the CDR3 reads TGCAGCGTTGATCCTGGGCAACCGTCCTATGGCTACACCTTC.

The chain employs TRBV7-9 and TRBJ1-1; D uncertain. CDR1 and CDR2 (germline): SEHNR, FQNEAQ (reference sequence). CDR3 size: 11 residues. V lost 2 bases and J lost 2, with 0 bases in between. The CDR3 nucleotides are TGTGCCAGCAGCTTAAACACTGAAGCTTTCTTT. It translates to CASSLNTEAFF.

The chain combines TRBV4-3 with TRBJ2-4; 15 positions match TRBD2. V lost 4 bases to trimming and J lost 6 bases; unmatched junction nucleotides: 7. The CDR3 contains 17 residues. Germline V lookup: CDR1 LGHNA, CDR2 YSLEER. The CDR3 sequence: CASSLRTSGGERNIQYF. DNA for the CDR3: TGCGCCAGCAGCCTTCGGACTAGCGGGGGGGAAAGAAACATTCAGTACTTC.

V and J are TRBV6-4 and TRBJ1-5; D is uncertain. There are 14 residues in the CDR3. From germline, CDR1 is MRHNA and CDR2 SNTAGT. The ends were cut back, 5 bases at V and 7 bases at J, with 15 bases in the middle. The CDR3 sequence is CASSPGEDGQPQHF. In nucleotides, the CDR3 is TGTGCCAGCAGTCCAGGCGAGGACGGGCAGCCCCAGCATTTT.

The chain uses TRBV7-2 and TRBJ2-5; perhaps D is TRBD1 or TRBD2 (5 bases each). CDR1 SGHTA and CDR2 FQGNSA come from the germline V gene. Deletions cut 0 bases from V and 1 base from J, with 9 bases between. CDR3 length equals 15 residues. This CDR3 reads CASSLAGTSQETQYF. DNA of the CDR3: TGTGCCAGCAGCTTAGCTGGGACCTCCCAAGAGACCCAGTACTTC.

This clone was found a few times. This chain connects TRBV6-6 to TRBJ2-7, with D perhaps TRBD1 or TRBD2 (6 bases each). CDR1 and CDR2 (germline): MNHNY, SVGAGI (reference sequence). This CDR3 region has 15 residues. Trimming took off 2 bases at V and 5 bases at J, with 16 bases between the two ends. As DNA, the CDR3 is TGTGCCAGCAGTTACCGGGGGCAGGGTCGGAACGAGCAGTACTTC. Translating it yields CASSYRGQGRNEQYF.

V and J are TRBV5-1 and TRBJ2-5; 7 bases align to TRBD1. The ends lost 4 bases at V and 2 bases at J; junction bases unmatched: 14. From germline, CDR1 is SGHRS and CDR2 YFSETQ. This CDR3 spans 17 amino acids. The CDR3 sequence: CASSTSPGTELQETQYF. CDR3 DNA: TGCGCCAGCAGCACCTCGCCCGGGACAGAGTTACAAGAGACCCAGTACTTC.

The CDR3 DNA sequence: TGCAGCGTTGGCCAGGGGTACAATGAGCAGTTCTTC. Translated, it gives CSVGQGYNEQFF. This chain joins TRBV29-1 and TRBJ2-1; tentatively, D is TRBD1 (6 bases). Germline V CDR1 and CDR2: SQVTM, ANQGSEA. The CDR3 has 12 amino acids. With 4 bases removed from V and 4 bases from J, the gap between germline ends came to 8 bases.

This clone has just a few counts. V gene TRBV6-1 combines with J gene TRBJ1-6, with 9 bases that match TRBD1. CDR1 is MNHNS and CDR2 is SASEGT in the germline V gene. The CDR3 totals 16 residues. The junction had 6 bases not matched to a gene; V was cut back by 4 bases and J by 5 bases. The CDR3 here is CASSGWTGADNSPLHF. CDR3 coding DNA: TGTGCCAGCAGTGGGTGGACAGGGGCGGATAATTCACCCCTCCACTTT.

The rearrangement links TRBV29-1 to TRBJ1-1, with a tentative D call TRBD1 (6 bases). Germline CDR1 is SQVTM and CDR2 is ANQGSEA. V gave up 2 bases and J gave up 3 bases, with 7 bases separating them. CDR3 length: 12 amino acids. The DNA for the CDR3 is TGCAGCGTTGAAAGGGGGGACACTGAAGCTTTCTTT. Encoded protein: CSVERGDTEAFF.

This rearrangement joins TRBV6-5 to TRBJ2-1, with unresolved D. The CDR3 is made up of 16 amino acids. The V and J ends lost 2 bases and 0 bases respectively, with 11 bases between them. In germline, CDR1 is MNHEY, CDR2 SVGAGI. CDR3 amino acids: CASSYGGQSSYNEQFF. In nucleotides, the CDR3 is TGTGCCAGCAGTTACGGCGGCCAGAGCTCCTACAATGAGCAGTTCTTC.

This clone was recorded only once. The J gene is TRBJ1-1, the V gene TRBV25-1; no firm D call. The CDR3 length is 16 residues. V was clipped by 2 bases and J by 2 bases, with 15 bases between them. Germline V gene sequence: CDR1 MGHDK, CDR2 SYGVNS. The CDR3 DNA reads TGTGCCAGCAGTGAAGCAAGGGCAACGATAAACACTGAAGCTTTCTTT. Residues: CASSEARATINTEAFF.

V is TRBV18 and J is TRBJ2-5; D is ambiguous. With 3 bases removed from V and 3 bases from J, the gap between germline ends came to 5 bases. The CDR3 covers 12 residues. Germline-derived CDR1 and CDR2 are KGHSH and LQKENI. CDR3 nucleotide sequence: TGTGCCAGCTCACCGGTCGAAGAGACCCAGTACTTC. Its translation is CASSPVEETQYF.

CDR3 coding DNA: TGTGCCAGCAGTCCCCAATCTCTCCCCTACGAGCAGTACTTC. This encodes CASSPQSLPYEQYF. The chain links TRBV28 to TRBJ2-7; D unresolved. This CDR3 region has 14 residues. Germline values: CDR1 MDHEN, CDR2 SYDVKM. The V end was cut by 5 bases, the J end by 2 bases, with 13 bases between.

The genes are TRBV29-1 and TRBJ2-1; 9 nucleotides line up with TRBD1. This CDR3 spans 13 amino acids. Germline V gene lookup returns CDR1 SQVTM and CDR2 ANQGSEA. V shed 0 bases, J shed 15 bases, and the junction held 9 bases outside the gene matches. Here the CDR3 DNA reads TGCAGCGTTGAAGATAGGGGGACAGGGAAACTGTTCTTC. Its translation is CSVEDRGTGKLFF.

V and J are TRBV29-1 and TRBJ2-5, with TRBD2 identical over 8 bases. From germline, CDR1 is SQVTM and CDR2 ANQGSEA. This CDR3 has 19 residues. Trimming at V came to 7 bases and at J to 5 bases, leaving 27 bases not matched to a gene. Here the CDR3 reads CSAPAGVQGEFPFLETQYF. In DNA, the CDR3 is TGCAGCGCCCCAGCGGGGGTACAGGGAGAGTTCCCCTTCCTGGAGACCCAGTACTTC.

The CDR3 DNA sequence: TGTGCCAGCAGTGAATCCGGAGCAGATACGCAGTATTTT. Its translation is CASSESGADTQYF. This rearrangement joins TRBV25-1 to TRBJ2-3, with D hard to call. The length of the CDR3 is 13 residues. The V and J ends lost 1 base and 4 bases respectively, with 6 bases between them. Germline V gene data show CDR1 as MGHDK and CDR2 as SYGVNS.

This clone appeared a few times. V usage is TRBV13 and J usage is TRBJ1-6, with D unresolved. V was shortened by 5 bases and J by 9 bases, with 5 bases between the two germline ends. Germline V lookup: CDR1 PRHDT, CDR2 FYEKMQ (reference sequence). There are 11 residues in the CDR3. In DNA form, the CDR3 reads TGTGCCAGCAGCGAAGGTTCACCCCTCCACTTT. It is translated as CASSEGSPLHF.

This clone was picked up a small number of times. The rearrangement joins TRBV4-1 to TRBJ2-5, with 9 positions matching TRBD2. CDR1 and CDR2 from the germline V gene are MGHRA and YSYEKL. The CDR3 length is 16 residues. V gave up 3 bases and J gave up 1 base; unmatched junction bases: 6. CDR3 region: CASSHLIAGVQETQYF. CDR3 bases: TGCGCCAGCAGCCATCTGATAGCGGGGGTCCAAGAGACCCAGTACTTC.

This sequence joins TRBV15 and TRBJ2-7; the D gene is possibly TRBD1 (6 bases). V was trimmed by 0 bases and J by 4 bases, leaving 10 bases between them. Germline V gene data show CDR1 as LNHNV and CDR2 as YYDKDF (reference sequence). The CDR3 has 14 residues. The CDR3 is CATSRDPTGYEQYF. The CDR3 nucleotides read TGTGCCACCAGCAGAGATCCCACAGGGTACGAGCAGTACTTC.